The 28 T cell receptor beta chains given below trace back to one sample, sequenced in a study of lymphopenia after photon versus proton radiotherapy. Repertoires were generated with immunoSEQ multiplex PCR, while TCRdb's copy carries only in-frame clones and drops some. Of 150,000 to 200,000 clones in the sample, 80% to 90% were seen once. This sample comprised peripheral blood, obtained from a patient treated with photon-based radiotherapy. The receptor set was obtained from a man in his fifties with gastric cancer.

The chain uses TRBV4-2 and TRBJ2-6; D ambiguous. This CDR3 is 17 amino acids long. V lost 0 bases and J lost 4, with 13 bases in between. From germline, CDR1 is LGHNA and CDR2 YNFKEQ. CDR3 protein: CASSQELAGAGANVLTF. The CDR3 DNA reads TGTGCCAGCAGCCAAGAATTAGCCGGCGCCGGGGCCAACGTCCTGACTTTC.

CDR3 bases: TGTGCCACCAGCAGAGAGCGTGAGTTCGCAGATACGCAGTATTTT. It is translated as CATSREREFADTQYF. This chain joins TRBV15 and TRBJ2-3; D is ambiguous. The CDR3 consists of 15 residues. The ends were cut back, 0 bases at V and 4 bases at J, with 11 bases in the middle. Germline V gives CDR1 LNHNV, CDR2 YYDKDF (reference sequence). Complete variable domain (other parts from reference TRBV15 and TRBJ2-3): DAMVIQNPRYQVTQFGKPVTLSCSQTLNHNVMYWYQQKSSQAPKLLFHYYDKDFNNEADTPDNFQSRRPNTSFCFLDIRSPGLGDTAMYLCATSREREFADTQYFGPGTRLTVL.

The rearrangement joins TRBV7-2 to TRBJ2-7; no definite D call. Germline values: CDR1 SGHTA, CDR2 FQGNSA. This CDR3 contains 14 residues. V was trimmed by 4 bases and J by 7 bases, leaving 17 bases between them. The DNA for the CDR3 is TGTGCCAGCAGCTCAACCCGGATTACGTGGGAGCAGTACTTC. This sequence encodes CASSSTRITWEQYF. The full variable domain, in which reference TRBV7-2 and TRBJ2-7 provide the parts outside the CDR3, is GAGVSQSPSNKVTEKGKDVELRCDPISGHTALYWYRQSLGQGLEFLIYFQGNSAPDKSGLPSDRFSAERTGGSVSTLTIQRTQQEDSAVYLCASSSTRITWEQYFGPGTRLTVT.

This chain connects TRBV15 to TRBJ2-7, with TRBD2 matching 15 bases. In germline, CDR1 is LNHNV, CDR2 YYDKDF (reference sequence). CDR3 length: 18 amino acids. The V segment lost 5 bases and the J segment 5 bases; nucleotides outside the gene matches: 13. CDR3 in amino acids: CATSDMGLAGGGSHEQYF. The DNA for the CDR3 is TGTGCCACCAGCGATATGGGACTAGCGGGAGGAGGGTCCCACGAGCAGTACTTC.

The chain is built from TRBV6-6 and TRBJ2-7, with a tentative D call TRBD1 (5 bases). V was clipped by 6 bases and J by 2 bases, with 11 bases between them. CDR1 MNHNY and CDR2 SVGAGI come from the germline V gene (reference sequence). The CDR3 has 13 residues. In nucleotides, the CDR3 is TGTGCCAGCAGAAAACAGGTTGCCTACGAGCAGTACTTC. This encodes CASRKQVAYEQYF.

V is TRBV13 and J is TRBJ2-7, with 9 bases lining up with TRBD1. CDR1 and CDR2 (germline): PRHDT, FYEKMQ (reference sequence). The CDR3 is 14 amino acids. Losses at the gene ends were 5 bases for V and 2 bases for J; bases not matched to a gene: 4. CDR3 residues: CASSLGTGTYEQYF. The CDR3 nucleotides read TGTGCCAGCAGCCTGGGGACAGGGACCTACGAGCAGTACTTC.

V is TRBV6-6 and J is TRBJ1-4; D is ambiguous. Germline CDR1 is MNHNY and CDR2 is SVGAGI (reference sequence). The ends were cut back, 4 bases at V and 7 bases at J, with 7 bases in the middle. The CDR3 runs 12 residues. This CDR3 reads CASSSRTEKLFF. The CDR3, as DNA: TGTGCCAGCAGTTCCAGGACTGAAAAACTGTTTTTT.

The CDR3 is CASSPLTGGGYEKLFF. The CDR3 DNA reads as TGTGCCAGCAGTCCTCTGACAGGGGGCGGCTATGAAAAACTGTTTTTT. The chain couples TRBV27 to TRBJ1-4, with 10 bases identical to TRBD1. From germline, CDR1 is MNHEY and CDR2 SMNVEV (reference sequence). With V trimmed by 5 bases and J by 6 bases, 9 bases remained unmatched. The CDR3 is made up of 16 amino acids.

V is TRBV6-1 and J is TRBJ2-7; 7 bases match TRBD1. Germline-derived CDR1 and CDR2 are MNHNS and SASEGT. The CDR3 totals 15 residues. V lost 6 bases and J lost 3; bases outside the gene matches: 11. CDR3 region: CASRGSGTALYEQYF. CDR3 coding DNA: TGTGCCAGCAGGGGTTCCGGGACAGCACTCTACGAGCAGTACTTC.

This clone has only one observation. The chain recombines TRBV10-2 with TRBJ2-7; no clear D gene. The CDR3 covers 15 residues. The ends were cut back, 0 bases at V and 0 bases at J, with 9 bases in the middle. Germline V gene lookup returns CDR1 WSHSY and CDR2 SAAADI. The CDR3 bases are TGCGCCAGCAGTGAGTCGAAGGGTGGCTCCTACGAGCAGTACTTC. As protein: CASSESKGGSYEQYF.

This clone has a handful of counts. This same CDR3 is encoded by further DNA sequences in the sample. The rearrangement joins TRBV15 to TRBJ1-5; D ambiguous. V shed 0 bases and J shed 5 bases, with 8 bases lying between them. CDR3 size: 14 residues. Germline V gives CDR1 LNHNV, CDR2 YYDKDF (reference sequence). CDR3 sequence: CATSRDRPDQPQHF. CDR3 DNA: TGTGCCACCAGCAGAGATCGCCCCGATCAGCCCCAGCATTTT.

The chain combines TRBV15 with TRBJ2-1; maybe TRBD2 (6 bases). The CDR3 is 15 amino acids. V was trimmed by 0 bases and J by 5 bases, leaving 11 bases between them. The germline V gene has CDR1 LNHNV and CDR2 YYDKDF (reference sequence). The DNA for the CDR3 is TGTGCCACCAGCAGAGATTGGGTAGCGGACAATGAGCAGTTCTTC. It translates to CATSRDWVADNEQFF. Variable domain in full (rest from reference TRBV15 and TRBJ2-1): DAMVIQNPRYQVTQFGKPVTLSCSQTLNHNVMYWYQQKSSQAPKLLFHYYDKDFNNEADTPDNFQSRRPNTSFCFLDIRSPGLGDTAMYLCATSRDWVADNEQFFGPGTRLTVL.

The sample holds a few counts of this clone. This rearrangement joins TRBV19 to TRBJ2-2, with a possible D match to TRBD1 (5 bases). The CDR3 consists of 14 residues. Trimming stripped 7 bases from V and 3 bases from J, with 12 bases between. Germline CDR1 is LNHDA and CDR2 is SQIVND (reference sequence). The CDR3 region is CASTNTGHTGELFF. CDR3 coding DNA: TGTGCCAGTACTAATACAGGTCACACCGGGGAGCTGTTTTTT.

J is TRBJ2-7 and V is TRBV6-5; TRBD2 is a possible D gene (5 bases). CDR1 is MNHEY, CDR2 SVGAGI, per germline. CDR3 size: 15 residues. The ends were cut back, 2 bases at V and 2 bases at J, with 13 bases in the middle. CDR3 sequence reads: CASSYDRGLTYEQYF. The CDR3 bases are TGTGCCAGCAGTTACGATCGGGGTCTGACCTACGAGCAGTACTTC.

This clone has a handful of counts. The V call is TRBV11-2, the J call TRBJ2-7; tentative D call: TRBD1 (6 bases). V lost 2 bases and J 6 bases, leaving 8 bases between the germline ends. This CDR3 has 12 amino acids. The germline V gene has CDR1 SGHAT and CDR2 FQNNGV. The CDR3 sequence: CASSLKGVEQYF. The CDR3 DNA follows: TGTGCCAGCAGCTTAAAGGGGGTCGAGCAGTACTTC.

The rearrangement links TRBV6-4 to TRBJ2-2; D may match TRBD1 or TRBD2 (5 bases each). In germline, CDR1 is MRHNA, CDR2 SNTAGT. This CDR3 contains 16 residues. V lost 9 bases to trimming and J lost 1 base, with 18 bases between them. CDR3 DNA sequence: TGTGCCAGTAAAACCTCCGGGACGGTGAACACCGGGGAGCTGTTTTTT. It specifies CASKTSGTVNTGELFF.

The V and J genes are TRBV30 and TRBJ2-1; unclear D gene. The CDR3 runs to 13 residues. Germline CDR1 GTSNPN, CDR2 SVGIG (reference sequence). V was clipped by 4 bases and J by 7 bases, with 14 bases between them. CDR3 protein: CAWNLLGANEQFF. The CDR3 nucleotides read TGTGCCTGGAACTTGCTAGGAGCTAATGAGCAGTTCTTC.

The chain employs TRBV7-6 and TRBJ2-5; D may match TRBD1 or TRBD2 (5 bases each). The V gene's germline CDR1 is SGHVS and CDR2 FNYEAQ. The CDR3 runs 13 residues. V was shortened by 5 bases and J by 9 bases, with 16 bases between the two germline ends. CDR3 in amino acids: CASSRRDPQAQYF. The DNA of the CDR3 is TGTGCCAGCAGCAGACGGGATCCACAGGCCCAGTACTTC.

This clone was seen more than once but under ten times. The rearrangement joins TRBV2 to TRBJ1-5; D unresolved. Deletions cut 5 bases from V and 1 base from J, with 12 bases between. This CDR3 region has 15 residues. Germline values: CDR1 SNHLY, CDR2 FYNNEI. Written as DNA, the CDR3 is TGTGCCAGCAGTACAGACACGTTGAGCAATCAGCCCCAGCATTTT. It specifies CASSTDTLSNQPQHF.

The CDR3 loop is CASSFIGGTVDEQYF. For the CDR3, the DNA is TGTGCCAGCAGTTTTATAGGGGGAACGGTCGACGAGCAGTACTTC. The rearrangement joins TRBV28 to TRBJ2-7; D is possibly TRBD1 (6 bases). The V and J ends lost 3 bases and 5 bases respectively, with 17 bases between them. The CDR3 has 15 amino acids. Germline CDR1 MDHEN, CDR2 SYDVKM. Supplemented by reference TRBV28 and TRBJ2-7, the full variable domain reads DVKVTQSSRYLVKRTGEKVFLECVQDMDHENMFWYRQDPGLGLRLIYFSYDVKMKEKGDIPEGYSVSREKKERFSLILESASTNQTSMYLCASSFIGGTVDEQYFGPGTRLTVT.

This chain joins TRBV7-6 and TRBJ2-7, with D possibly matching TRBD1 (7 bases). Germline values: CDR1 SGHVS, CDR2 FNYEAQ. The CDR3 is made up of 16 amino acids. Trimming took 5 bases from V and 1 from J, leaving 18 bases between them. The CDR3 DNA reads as TGTGCCAGCAGCCTAGGCGGGGCCAGGGGGTCCTACGAGCAGTACTTC. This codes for CASSLGGARGSYEQYF. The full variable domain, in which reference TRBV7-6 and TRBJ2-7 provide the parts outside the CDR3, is GAGVSQSPRYKVTKRGQDVALRCDPISGHVSLYWYRQALGQGPEFLTYFNYEAQQDKSGLPNDRFSAERPEGSISTLTIQRTEQRDSAMYRCASSLGGARGSYEQYFGPGTRLTVT.

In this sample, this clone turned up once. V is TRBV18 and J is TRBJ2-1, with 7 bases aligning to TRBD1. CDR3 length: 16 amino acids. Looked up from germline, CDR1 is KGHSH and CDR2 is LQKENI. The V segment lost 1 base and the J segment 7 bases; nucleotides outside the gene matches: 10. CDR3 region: CASSPQWKGAGNEQFF. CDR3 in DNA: TGTGCCAGCTCACCACAGTGGAAGGGGGCTGGGAATGAGCAGTTCTTC.

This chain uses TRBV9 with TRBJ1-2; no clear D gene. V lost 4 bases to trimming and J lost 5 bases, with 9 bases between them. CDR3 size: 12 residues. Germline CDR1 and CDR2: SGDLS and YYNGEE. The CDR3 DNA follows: TGTGCCAGCAGCCGTACAGAGTATGGCTACACCTTC. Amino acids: CASSRTEYGYTF.

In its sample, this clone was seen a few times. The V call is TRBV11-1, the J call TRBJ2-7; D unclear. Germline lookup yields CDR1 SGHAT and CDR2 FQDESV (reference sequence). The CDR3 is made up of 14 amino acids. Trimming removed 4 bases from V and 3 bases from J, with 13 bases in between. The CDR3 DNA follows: TGTGCCAGCAGCTCCCTGGCTAAGGGCTACGAGCAGTACTTC. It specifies CASSSLAKGYEQYF.

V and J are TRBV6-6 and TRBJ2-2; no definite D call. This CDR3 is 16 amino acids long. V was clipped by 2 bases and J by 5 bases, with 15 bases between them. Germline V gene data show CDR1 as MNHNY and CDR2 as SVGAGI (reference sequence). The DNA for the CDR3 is TGTGCCAGCAGTTACCTTGGTCTACTCGGGACCGGGGAGCTGTTTTTT. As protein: CASSYLGLLGTGELFF.

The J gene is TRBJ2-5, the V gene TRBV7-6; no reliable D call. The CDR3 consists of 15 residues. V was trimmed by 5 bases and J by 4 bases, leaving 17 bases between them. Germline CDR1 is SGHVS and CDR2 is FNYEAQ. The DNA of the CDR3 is TGTGCCAGCAGCCACCGGGCCTTCCCGGGAGAGACCCAGTACTTC. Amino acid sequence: CASSHRAFPGETQYF.

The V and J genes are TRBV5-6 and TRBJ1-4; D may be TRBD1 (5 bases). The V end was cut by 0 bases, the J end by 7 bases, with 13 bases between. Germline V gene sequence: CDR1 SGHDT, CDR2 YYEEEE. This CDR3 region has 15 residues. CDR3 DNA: TGTGCCAGCAGCTTGGGTGGGGCGGCTATTGAAAAACTGTTTTTT. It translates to CASSLGGAAIEKLFF.

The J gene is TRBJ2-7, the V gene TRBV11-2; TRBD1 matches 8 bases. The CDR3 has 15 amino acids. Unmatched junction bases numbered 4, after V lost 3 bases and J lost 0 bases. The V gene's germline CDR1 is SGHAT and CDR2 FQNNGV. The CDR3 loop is CASSFSGTGSYEQYF. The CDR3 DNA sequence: TGTGCCAGCAGCTTTTCCGGGACAGGCTCCTACGAGCAGTACTTC.